Shown below are 7 T cell receptor beta chains from a single sample sequenced in a study of post-analysis software for immune sequencing data. Study-wide results and caveats: Compared with controls, patients had more of five or six TRBV segments, including TRBV5-6, TRBV5-1 and TRBV20-1.

Researchers reported that TCR beta cDNA libraries carried unique molecular identifiers. One entry per CDR3 protein results from TCRdb running MiXCR on the PCR reads. The table records about 570,000 distinct CDR3 sequences, 34% of them present only once. What these receptors recognize is not known. The material sequenced was blood. The receptors stem from a girl between 2 and 17 years old with multiple sclerosis.

The rearrangement joins TRBV20-1 to TRBJ1-1; perhaps TRBD1 as D (5 bases). The germline CDR1 and CDR2 sequences are DFQATT and SNEGSKA (reference sequence). This CDR3 has 16 residues. The DNA of the CDR3 is TGCAGCGTGGGGGGGAGCCAGACCGAACGGAACACTGAAGCTTTCTTT. Translating it yields CSVGGSQTERNTEAFF.

This clonotype is a singleton in its sample. J is TRBJ2-5 and V is TRBV6-5; maybe TRBD1 (6 bases). The J call is in doubt because the DNA end fits TRBJ2-7 better. Per the germline V gene, CDR1 is MNHEY and CDR2 is SVGAGI. This CDR3 contains 13 residues. The CDR3 sequence is CASRQGIFYEQYF. The CDR3 DNA sequence: TGTGCCAGCAGACAGGGAATTTTCTACGAGCAGTACTTC.

The rearrangement links TRBV2 to TRBJ2-1; 11 nucleotides align to TRBD2. V trimming: 5 bases; J trimming: 6 bases; junction bases outside the gene matches: 6. The CDR3 is 15 residues long. CDR1 is SNHLY, CDR2 FYNNEI, per germline. The CDR3 DNA sequence: TGTGCCAGCAGTCGACTAGCGGGGCAGTCCAATGAGCAGTTCTTC. Translating it yields CASSRLAGQSNEQFF.

This clonotype appeared a single time. The V call is TRBV7-9, the J call TRBJ1-2; no firm D call. Germline CDR1 reads SEHNR; CDR2 reads FQNEAQ (reference sequence). V was cut by 3 bases and J by 4 bases, with 15 bases left in between. The CDR3 is 15 residues long. The CDR3 coding sequence is TGTGCCAGCAGCTTCGGCAGGATATATTGCTATGGCTACACCTTC. Translated: CASSFGRIYCYGYTF.

This clonotype has just a few counts. In DNA, the CDR3 is TGTGCCAGCAGTTCGGGGGACAGGGTGGGTGGCTACACCTTC. Its translation is CASSSGDRVGGYTF. The genes are TRBV6-6 and TRBJ1-2; 9 bases agree with TRBD1. J lost 7 bases, V lost 4 bases, and 7 bases had no gene match. Germline lookup yields CDR1 MNHNY and CDR2 SVGAGI (reference sequence). The CDR3 is 14 amino acids.

V is TRBV5-1 and J is TRBJ2-5; 7 bases match TRBD1. V lost 4 bases to trimming and J lost 2 bases; unmatched junction nucleotides: 8. The CDR3 totals 15 residues. Germline CDR1 SGHRS, CDR2 YFSETQ. The CDR3 DNA reads as TGCGCCAGCAGCCTTGTCGGGACAGATCAAGAGACCCAGTACTTC. It codes for CASSLVGTDQETQYF.

V and J are TRBV5-1 and TRBJ2-5, with a tentative D call TRBD2 (7 bases). CDR3 length: 17 residues. CDR1 is SGHRS and CDR2 is YFSETQ in the germline V gene. Trimming stripped 0 bases from V and 5 bases from J, with 20 bases between. CDR3 protein: CASSLGLGGGAEETQYF. CDR3 DNA sequence: TGCGCCAGCAGCTTGGGCCTCGGTGGGGGGGCCGAGGAGACCCAGTACTTC.